Here is one T cell receptor beta chain with its context. What it binds is unknown. The sample originates from a study of T cells in Graves' hyperthyroidism and ophthalmopathy. Findings of the study overall: Most thyroid-expanded clonotypes above 0.001 were also found in blood.

From germline, CDR1 is MNHNS and CDR2 SASEGT. Trimming removed 4 bases from V and 0 bases from J, with 12 bases in between. There are 15 residues in the CDR3. The source material, RNA transcripts, was used to amplify TCR beta CDR3 regions. The TCR CDR3 was amplified in a first-round RT-PCR using the HTBI primer set. TCRdb redid the calling of the multiplex PCR reads with MiXCR, one entry per CDR3 protein. This sample carries approximately 510,000 distinct CDR3 sequences, about 45% of them seen once, and the ten largest clones take about 43%. The chain uses TRBV6-1 and TRBJ1-1, with D possibly TRBD1 on 6 matching bases. The sequenced sample was peripheral blood or thyroid tissue (not recorded which). The clonotype comes from an adult woman with Graves' disease, either hyperthyroidism or ophthalmopathy (not recorded which). CDR3 in DNA: TGTGCCAGCAGTGGGACAGCAAACCTGAACACTGAAGCTTTCTTT. Residues: CASSGTANLNTEAFF.